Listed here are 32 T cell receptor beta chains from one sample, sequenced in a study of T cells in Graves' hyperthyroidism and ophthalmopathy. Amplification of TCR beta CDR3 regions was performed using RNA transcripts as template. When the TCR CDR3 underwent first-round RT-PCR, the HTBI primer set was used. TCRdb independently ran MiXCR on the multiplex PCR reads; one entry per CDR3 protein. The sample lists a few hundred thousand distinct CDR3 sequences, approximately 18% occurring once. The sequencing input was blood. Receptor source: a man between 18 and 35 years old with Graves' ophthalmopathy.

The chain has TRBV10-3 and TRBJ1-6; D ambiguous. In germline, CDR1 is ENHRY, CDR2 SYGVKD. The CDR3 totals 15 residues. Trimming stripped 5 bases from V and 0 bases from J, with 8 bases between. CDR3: CAISPLSSYNSPLHF. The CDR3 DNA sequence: TGTGCCATCAGTCCCCTTAGCTCCTATAATTCACCCCTCCACTTT.

The DNA for the CDR3 is TGTGCCAGCAGTTTATGGGGCTATGGCTACACCTTC. Translated: CASSLWGYGYTF. The chain couples TRBV28 to TRBJ1-2; D unclear. V was trimmed by 0 bases and J by 4 bases, leaving 3 bases between them. The length of the CDR3 is 12 residues. The V gene's germline CDR1 is MDHEN and CDR2 SYDVKM.

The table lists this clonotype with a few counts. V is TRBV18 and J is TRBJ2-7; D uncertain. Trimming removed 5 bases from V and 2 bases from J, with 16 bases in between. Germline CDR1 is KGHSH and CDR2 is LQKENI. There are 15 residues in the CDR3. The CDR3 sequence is CASSSEPTPAYEQYF. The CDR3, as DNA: TGTGCCAGCTCATCCGAGCCGACTCCTGCCTACGAGCAGTACTTC.

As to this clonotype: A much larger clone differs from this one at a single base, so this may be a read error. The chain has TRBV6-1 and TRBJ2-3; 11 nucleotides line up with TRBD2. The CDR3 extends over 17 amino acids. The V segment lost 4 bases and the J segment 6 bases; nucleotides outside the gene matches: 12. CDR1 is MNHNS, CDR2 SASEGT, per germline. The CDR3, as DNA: TGTGCCAGCAGTGGTCAACTAGCGGGGGCTTCAGGGGATACGCAGTATTTT. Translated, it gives CASSGQLAGASGDTQYF.

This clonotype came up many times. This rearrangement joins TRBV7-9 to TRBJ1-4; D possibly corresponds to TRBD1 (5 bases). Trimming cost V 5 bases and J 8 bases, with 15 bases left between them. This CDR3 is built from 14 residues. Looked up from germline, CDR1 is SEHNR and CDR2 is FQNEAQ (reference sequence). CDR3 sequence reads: CASSHAAGQEKLFF. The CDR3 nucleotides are TGTGCCAGCAGCCACGCGGCAGGGCAAGAAAAACTGTTTTTT.

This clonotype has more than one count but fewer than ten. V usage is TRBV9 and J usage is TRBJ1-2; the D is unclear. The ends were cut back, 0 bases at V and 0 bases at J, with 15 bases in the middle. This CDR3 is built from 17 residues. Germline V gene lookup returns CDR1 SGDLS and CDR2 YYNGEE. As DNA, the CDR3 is TGTGCCAGCAGCGTAGGCCTCATGGGGATAGCTAACTATGGCTACACCTTC. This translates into CASSVGLMGIANYGYTF.

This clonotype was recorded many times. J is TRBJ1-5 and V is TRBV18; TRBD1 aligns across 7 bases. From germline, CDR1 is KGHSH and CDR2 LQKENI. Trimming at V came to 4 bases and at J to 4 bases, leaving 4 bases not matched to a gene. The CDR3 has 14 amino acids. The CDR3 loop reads CASSREDRNQPQHF. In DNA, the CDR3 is TGTGCCAGCTCACGAGAGGACAGGAATCAGCCCCAGCATTTT.

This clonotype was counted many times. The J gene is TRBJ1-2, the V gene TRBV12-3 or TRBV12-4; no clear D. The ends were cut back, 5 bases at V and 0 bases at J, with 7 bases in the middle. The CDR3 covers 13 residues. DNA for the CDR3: TGTGCCAGCAGTCCAACCCCTAACTATGGCTACACCTTC. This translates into CASSPTPNYGYTF.

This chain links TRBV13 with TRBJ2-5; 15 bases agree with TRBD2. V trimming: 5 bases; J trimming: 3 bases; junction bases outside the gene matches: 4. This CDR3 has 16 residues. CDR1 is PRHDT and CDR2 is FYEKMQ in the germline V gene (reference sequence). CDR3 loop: CASSRTSGGAKETQYF. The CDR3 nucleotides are TGTGCCAGCAGCCGGACTAGCGGGGGGGCCAAAGAGACCCAGTACTTC.

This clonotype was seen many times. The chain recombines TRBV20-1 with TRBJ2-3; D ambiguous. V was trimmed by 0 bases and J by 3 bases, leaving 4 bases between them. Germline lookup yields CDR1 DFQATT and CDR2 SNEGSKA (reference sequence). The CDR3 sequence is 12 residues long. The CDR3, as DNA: TGCAGTGCTAGAGATGTAACAGATACGCAGTATTTT. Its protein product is CSARDVTDTQYF.

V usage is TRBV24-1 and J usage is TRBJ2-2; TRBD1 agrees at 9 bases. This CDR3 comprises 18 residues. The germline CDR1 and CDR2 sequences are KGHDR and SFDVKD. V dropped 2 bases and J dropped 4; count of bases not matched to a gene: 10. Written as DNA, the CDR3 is TGTGCCACCAGTGATTCCTTCCCGGGACAGGGTATCACCGGGGAGCTGTTTTTT. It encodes CATSDSFPGQGITGELFF.

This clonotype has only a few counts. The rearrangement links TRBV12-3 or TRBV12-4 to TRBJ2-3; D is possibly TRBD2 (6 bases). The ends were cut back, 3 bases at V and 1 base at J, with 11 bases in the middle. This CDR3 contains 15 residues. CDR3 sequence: CASSFLGEGTDTQYF. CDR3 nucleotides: TGTGCCAGCAGTTTCCTTGGGGAGGGCACAGATACGCAGTATTTT.

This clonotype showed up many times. CDR3 residues: CASTSRRLNEQFF. For the CDR3, the DNA is TGTGCCAGTACTAGCAGGCGTCTCAATGAGCAGTTCTTC. The chain recombines TRBV27 with TRBJ2-1, with D possibly matching TRBD2 (6 bases). V lost 9 bases, J lost 6 bases, and 15 bases lay in between. The CDR3 covers 13 residues. CDR1 is MNHEY and CDR2 is SMNVEV in the germline V gene (reference sequence).

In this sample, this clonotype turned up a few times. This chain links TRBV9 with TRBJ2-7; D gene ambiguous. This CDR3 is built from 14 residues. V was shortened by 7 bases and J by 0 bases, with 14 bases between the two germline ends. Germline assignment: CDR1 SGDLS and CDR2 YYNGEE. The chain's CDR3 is CASARDTYSYEQYF. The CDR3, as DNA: TGTGCCAGCGCCCGTGACACATACTCCTACGAGCAGTACTTC.

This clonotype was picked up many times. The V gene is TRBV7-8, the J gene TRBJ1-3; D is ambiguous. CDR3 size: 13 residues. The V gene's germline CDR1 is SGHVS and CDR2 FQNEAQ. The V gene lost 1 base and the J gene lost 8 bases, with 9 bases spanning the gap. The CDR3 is CASSLGYGDTIYF. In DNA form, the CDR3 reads TGTGCCAGCAGCTTAGGGTACGGCGACACCATATATTTT. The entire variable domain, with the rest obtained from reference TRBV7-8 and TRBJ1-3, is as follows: GAGVSQSPRYKVAKRGQDVALRCDPISGHVSLFWYQQALGQGPEFLTYFQNEAQLDKSGLPSDRFFAERPEGSVSTLKIQRTQQEDSAVYLCASSLGYGDTIYFGEGSWLTVV.

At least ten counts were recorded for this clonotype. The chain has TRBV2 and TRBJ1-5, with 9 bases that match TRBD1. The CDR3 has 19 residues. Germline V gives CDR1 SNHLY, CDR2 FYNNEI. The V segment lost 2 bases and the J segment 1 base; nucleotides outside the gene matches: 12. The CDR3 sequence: CASSESGDRGEVSNQPQHF. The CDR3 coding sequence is TGTGCCAGCAGTGAATCGGGCGACAGGGGGGAAGTGAGCAATCAGCCCCAGCATTTT.

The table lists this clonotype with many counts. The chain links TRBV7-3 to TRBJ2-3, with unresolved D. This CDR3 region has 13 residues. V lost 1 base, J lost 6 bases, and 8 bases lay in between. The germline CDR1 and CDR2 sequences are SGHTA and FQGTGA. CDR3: CASSLRGGDTQYF. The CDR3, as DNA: TGTGCCAGCAGCTTAAGAGGTGGGGATACGCAGTATTTT.

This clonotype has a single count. The CDR3 loop is CASSGEGAAKSGANVLTF. CDR3 coding DNA: TGTGCCAGCAGCGGAGAGGGGGCCGCTAAATCTGGGGCCAACGTCCTGACTTTC. The chain joins TRBV9 to TRBJ2-6, with TRBD1 matching 7 bases. J was trimmed by 1 base and V by 3 bases; bases with no gene match: 10. Germline V lookup: CDR1 SGDLS, CDR2 YYNGEE. This CDR3 has 18 residues. Based on the CDR3 plus reference TRBV9 and TRBJ2-6, the full variable domain is DSGVTQTPKHLITATGQRVTLRCSPRSGDLSVYWYQQSLDQGLQFLIQYYNGEERAKGNILERFSAQQFPDLHSELNLSSLELGDSALYFCASSGEGAAKSGANVLTFGAGSRLTVL.

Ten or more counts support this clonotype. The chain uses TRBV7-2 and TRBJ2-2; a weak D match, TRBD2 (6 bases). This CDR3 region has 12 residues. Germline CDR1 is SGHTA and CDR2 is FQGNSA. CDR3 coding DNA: TGTGCTTGGCGGGGAAACACCGGGGAGCTGTTTTTT. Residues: CAWRGNTGELFF.

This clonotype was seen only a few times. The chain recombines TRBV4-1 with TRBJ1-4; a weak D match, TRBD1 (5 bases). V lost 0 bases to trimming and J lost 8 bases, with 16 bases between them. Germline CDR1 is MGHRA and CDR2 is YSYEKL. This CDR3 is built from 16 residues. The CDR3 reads CASSQDHRQGYEKLFF. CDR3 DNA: TGCGCCAGCAGCCAAGATCACCGGCAGGGTTACGAAAAACTGTTTTTT.

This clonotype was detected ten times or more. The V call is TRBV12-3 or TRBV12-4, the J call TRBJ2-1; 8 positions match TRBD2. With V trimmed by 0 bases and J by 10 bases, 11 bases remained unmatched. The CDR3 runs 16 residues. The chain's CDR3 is CASSLAWPGGGDEQFF. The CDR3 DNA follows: TGTGCCAGCAGTTTAGCGTGGCCGGGGGGGGGAGACGAGCAGTTCTTC.

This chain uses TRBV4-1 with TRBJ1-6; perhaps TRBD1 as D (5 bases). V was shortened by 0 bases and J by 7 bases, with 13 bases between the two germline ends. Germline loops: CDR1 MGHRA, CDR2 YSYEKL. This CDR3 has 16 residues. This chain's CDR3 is CASSQESGLGNSPLHF. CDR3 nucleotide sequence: TGCGCCAGCAGCCAAGAATCAGGGCTCGGGAATTCACCCCTCCACTTT.

Here the CDR3 DNA reads TGCAGTGCTAGAGTTAGAACCAGGGGCGGTGAGCAGTTCTTC. This codes for CSARVRTRGGEQFF. The chain is built from TRBV20-1 and TRBJ2-1, with D tentatively TRBD1 (6 bases). Germline loops: CDR1 DFQATT, CDR2 SNEGSKA (reference sequence). V dropped 1 base and J dropped 9 bases, with 16 bases sitting between them. There are 14 residues in the CDR3.

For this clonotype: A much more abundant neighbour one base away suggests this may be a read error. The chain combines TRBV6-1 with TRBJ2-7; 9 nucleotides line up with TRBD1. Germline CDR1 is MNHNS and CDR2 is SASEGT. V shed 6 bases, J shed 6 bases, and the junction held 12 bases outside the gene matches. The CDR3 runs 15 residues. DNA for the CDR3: TGTGCCAGCAGCCAAGTCGGGACAGGGATGAGCGAGCAGTACTTC. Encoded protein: CASSQVGTGMSEQYF.

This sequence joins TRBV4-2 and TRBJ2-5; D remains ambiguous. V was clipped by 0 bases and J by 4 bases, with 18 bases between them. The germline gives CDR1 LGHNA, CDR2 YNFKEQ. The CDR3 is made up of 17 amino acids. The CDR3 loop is CASSQEISLSGGETQYF. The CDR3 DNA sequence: TGTGCCAGCAGCCAAGAGATCTCCTTGTCGGGTGGAGAGACCCAGTACTTC.

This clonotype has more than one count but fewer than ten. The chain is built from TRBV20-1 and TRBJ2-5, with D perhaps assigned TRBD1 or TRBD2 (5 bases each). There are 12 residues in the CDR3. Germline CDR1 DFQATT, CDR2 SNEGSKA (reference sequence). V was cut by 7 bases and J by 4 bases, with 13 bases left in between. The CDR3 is CSVQGRGETQYF. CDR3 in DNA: TGCAGTGTTCAGGGCCGGGGAGAGACCCAGTACTTC.

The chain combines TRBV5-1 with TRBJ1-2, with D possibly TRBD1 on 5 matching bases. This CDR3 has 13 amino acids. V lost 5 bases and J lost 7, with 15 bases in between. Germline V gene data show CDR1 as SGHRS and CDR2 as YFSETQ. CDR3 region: CASREGTEAGYTF. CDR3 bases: TGCGCCAGCAGAGAGGGGACCGAGGCTGGCTACACCTTC. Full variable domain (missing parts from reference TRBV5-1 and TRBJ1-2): KAGVTQTPRYLIKTRGQQVTLSCSPISGHRSVSWYQQTPGQGLQFLFEYFSETQRNKGNFPGRFSGRQFSNSRSEMNVSTLELGDSALYLCASREGTEAGYTFGSGTRLTVV.

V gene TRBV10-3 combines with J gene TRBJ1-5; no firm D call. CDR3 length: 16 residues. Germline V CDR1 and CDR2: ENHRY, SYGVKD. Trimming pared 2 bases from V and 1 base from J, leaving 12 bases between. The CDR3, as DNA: TGTGCCATCAGTGAGGGTAGGGTGTTGAGCAATCAGCCCCAGCATTTT. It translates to CAISEGRVLSNQPQHF.

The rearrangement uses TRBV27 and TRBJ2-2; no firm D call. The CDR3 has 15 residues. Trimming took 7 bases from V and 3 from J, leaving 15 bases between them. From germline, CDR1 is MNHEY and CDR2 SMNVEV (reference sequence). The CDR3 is CASKIGPPYTGELFF. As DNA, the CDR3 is TGTGCCAGCAAAATTGGGCCCCCCTACACCGGGGAGCTGTTTTTT.

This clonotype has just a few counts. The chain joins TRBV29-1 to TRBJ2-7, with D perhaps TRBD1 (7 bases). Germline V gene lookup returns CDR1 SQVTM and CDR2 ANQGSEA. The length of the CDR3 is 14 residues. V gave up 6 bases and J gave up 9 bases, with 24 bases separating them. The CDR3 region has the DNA TGCAGCGTCTTGACAGGGAGGATCGACTATGCGCAGTACTTC. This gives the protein CSVLTGRIDYAQYF.

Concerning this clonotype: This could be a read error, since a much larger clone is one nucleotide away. The CDR3 nucleotides are TGTGCCAGCGGCTTGGCAGGGGGTGGGAACACTGAAGCTTTCTTT. This encodes CASGLAGGGNTEAFF. V and J are TRBV5-6 and TRBJ1-1, with 7 positions matching TRBD1. This CDR3 has 15 residues. CDR1 and CDR2 (germline): SGHDT, YYEEEE. Drawing the rest from reference TRBV5-6 and TRBJ1-1, the complete variable domain is DAGVTQSPTHLIKTRGQQVTLRCSPKSGHDTVSWYQQALGQGPQFIFQYYEEEERQRGNFPDRFSGHQFPNYSSELNVNALLLGDSALYLCASGLAGGGNTEAFFGQGTRLTVV.

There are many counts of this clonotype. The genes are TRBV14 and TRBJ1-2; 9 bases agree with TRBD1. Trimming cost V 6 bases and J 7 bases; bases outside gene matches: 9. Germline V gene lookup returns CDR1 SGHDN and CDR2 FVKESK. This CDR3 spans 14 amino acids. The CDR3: CASRAAGTGTGYTF. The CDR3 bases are TGTGCCAGCAGAGCCGCCGGGACAGGGACTGGCTACACCTTC.